Below are 12 T cell receptor beta chains sequenced from a single sample in a study of shared clonotypes between healthy human individuals. Profiled with immunoSEQ multiplex PCR; TCRdb holds only in-frame clones, not every one. There are 2 million to 3 million clones in the sample; more than 80% occur only once, and under 0.15% lies in the top ten. Input material: naive CD4+ T cells sorted from blood. The subset was: CD45RA+ positively selected. The receptors originated from a man between 18 and 29 years old in good health.

This clone came up once. The chain carries TRBV5-4 and TRBJ2-5; D is uncertain. The CDR3 sequence is 16 residues long. Germline CDR1 and CDR2: SGHNT and YYREEE (reference sequence). Trimming took off 1 base at V and 1 base at J, with 14 bases between the two ends. This CDR3 is CASSLSPAETQETQYF. The DNA of the CDR3 is TGTGCCAGCAGCTTGTCCCCCGCGGAAACCCAAGAGACCCAGTACTTC.

Worth noting for this clone: The sample has other DNA sequences that encode this CDR3 too. The V and J genes are TRBV18 and TRBJ1-4, with 7 bases matching TRBD1. Germline V gene lookup returns CDR1 KGHSH and CDR2 LQKENI. The CDR3 is 14 amino acids. Unmatched junction bases numbered 4, after V lost 1 base and J lost 8 bases. DNA for the CDR3: TGTGCCAGCTCACCACAGGGGGCGGGAGAAAAACTGTTTTTT. Translated, it gives CASSPQGAGEKLFF.

The J gene is TRBJ2-7, the V gene TRBV19; 7 bases are shared with TRBD1. This CDR3 has 14 amino acids. V shed 5 bases, J shed 6 bases, and the junction held 10 bases outside the gene matches. The germline V gene encodes CDR1 LNHDA and CDR2 SQIVND (reference sequence). CDR3 sequence (DNA): TGTGCCAGTAGTGTCCTTTTCCGGGACAGCGAGCAGTACTTC. It encodes CASSVLFRDSEQYF.

V is TRBV19 and J is TRBJ2-2; D remains ambiguous. CDR1 LNHDA and CDR2 SQIVND come from the germline V gene (reference sequence). This CDR3 has 14 residues. V dropped 4 bases and J dropped 0 bases, with 6 bases sitting between them. The CDR3 DNA is TGTGCCAGTAGTAGTTCTGCGAACACCGGGGAGCTGTTTTTT. Protein product: CASSSSANTGELFF. The complete variable domain, with remaining parts taken from reference TRBV19 and TRBJ2-2, reads DGGITQSPKYLFRKEGQNVTLSCEQNLNHDAMYWYRQDPGQGLRLIYYSQIVNDFQKGDIAEGYSVSREKKESFPLTVTSAQKNPTAFYLCASSSSANTGELFFGEGSRLTVL.

With regard to this clone: Other DNA sequences in this sample translate to the same CDR3. The J gene is TRBJ1-1, the V gene TRBV28; D is unresolved. The CDR3 has 11 amino acids. Germline-derived CDR1 and CDR2 are MDHEN and SYDVKM. Trimming removed 8 bases from V and 1 base from J, with 5 bases in between. The CDR3 nucleotides read TGTGCCAGCGGCGAGAACACTGAAGCTTTCTTT. Encoded protein: CASGENTEAFF.

J is TRBJ2-7 and V is TRBV5-1; D is ambiguous. The CDR3 runs 14 residues. CDR1 is SGHRS and CDR2 is YFSETQ in the germline V gene. V gave up 0 bases and J gave up 3 bases, with 10 bases separating them. As DNA, the CDR3 is TGCGCCAGCAGCTTGGACGTCACCAACTACGAGCAGTACTTC. Protein sequence: CASSLDVTNYEQYF.

The chain employs TRBV19 and TRBJ1-4; D is perhaps TRBD1 (6 bases). The CDR3 runs to 13 residues. Germline loops: CDR1 LNHDA, CDR2 SQIVND (reference sequence). Deletions cut 6 bases from V and 8 bases from J, with 13 bases between. Here the CDR3 DNA reads TGTGCCAGTAGCGCGGGGGCTGGAGAAAAACTGTTTTTT. Its translation is CASSAGAGEKLFF.

Concerning this clone itself: Other DNA sequences in this specimen translate into the identical CDR3. The chain uses TRBV18 and TRBJ2-7; 9 nucleotides match TRBD2. The CDR3 spans 15 residues. The ends lost 3 bases at V and 2 bases at J; junction bases unmatched: 5. The V gene's germline CDR1 is KGHSH and CDR2 LQKENI. CDR3 loop: CASSPPAGGTYEQYF. For the CDR3, the DNA is TGTGCCAGCTCACCTCCAGCGGGAGGAACCTACGAGCAGTACTTC.

The rearrangement links TRBV27 to TRBJ2-1; 8 nucleotides agree with TRBD2. Trimming removed 6 bases from V and 5 bases from J; junction bases left unmatched: 12. This CDR3 is 16 amino acids long. The germline V gene encodes CDR1 MNHEY and CDR2 SMNVEV (reference sequence). The CDR3 loop reads CASRRPGLGGNNEQFF. The CDR3, as DNA: TGTGCCAGCAGGAGACCGGGACTAGGAGGCAACAATGAGCAGTTCTTC.

This chain connects TRBV18 to TRBJ1-2, with no clear D. Looked up from germline, CDR1 is KGHSH and CDR2 is LQKENI. This CDR3 region has 13 residues. Trimming took 2 bases from V and 7 from J, leaving 11 bases between them. The chain's CDR3 is CASSPGPTGGYTF. CDR3 DNA sequence: TGTGCCAGCTCACCAGGCCCTACCGGTGGCTACACCTTC.

The rearrangement links TRBV5-1 to TRBJ2-5; 8 bases are shared with TRBD1. J gave up 1 base and V 4 bases, and 3 bases lay outside the gene matches. Germline CDR1 reads SGHRS; CDR2 reads YFSETQ. The CDR3 is 14 amino acids. The DNA of the CDR3 is TGCGCCAGCAGCGTGGGACAGGTCCAAGAGACCCAGTACTTC. It encodes CASSVGQVQETQYF.

The chain couples TRBV4-1 to TRBJ1-2; D unclear. The CDR3 is made up of 13 amino acids. Trimming took 2 bases from V and 4 from J, leaving 8 bases between them. From germline, CDR1 is MGHRA and CDR2 YSYEKL. The CDR3 nucleotides are TGCGCCAGCAGCCAATTAGTGGGCTATGGCTACACCTTC. Amino acids: CASSQLVGYGYTF.